Below, one T cell receptor (beta chain) is given with its context. This sample was taken from a study of blood T cell repertoires in COVID-19. Study overall: T cells, B-cell-depleted T cells, or PBMCs supplied cDNA or gDNA.

CDR1 and CDR2 (germline): SGHDN, FVKESK. With V trimmed by 4 bases and J by 4 bases, 6 bases remained unmatched. This CDR3 spans 14 amino acids. In the original workflow: Amplification of reference gene primers was used by the study to estimate nucleated cell counts. Here immunoSEQ multiplex PCR was the method, and the copy in TCRdb shows in-frame clones only, minus some. V, J and clone size derive from that table, while D and trimming were established from the DNA sequence. The sample yields 50,000 or so clones, over 65% seen once. The sample was peripheral blood. J is TRBJ1-2 and V is TRBV14; 7 bases line up with TRBD1. The TCR comes from a man in his forties with active COVID-19. The CDR3 coding sequence is TGTGCCAGCAGCCCCCCTGGACAGGTCTATGGCTACACCTTC. This codes for CASSPPGQVYGYTF.